This T cell receptor (beta chain) was recovered during a study of T cell responses to AZD1222 COVID-19 vaccine. Points from the study as a whole: Spike as a whole was targeted by vaccine-associated CD4 TCRs, dominant at 160-218 and 743-854. Clonal diversity was possibly underestimated, and the donors were mostly white British, with more females. The peak T cell response came first, and repertoires were sampled only after it.

The germline V gene encodes CDR1 MRHNA and CDR2 SNTAGT. Trimming shortened V by 5 bases and J by 1 base, and 9 bases separated the two germline ends. The CDR3 sequence is 15 residues long. Produced via immunoSEQ multiplex PCR; TCRdb's table is partial and in-frame only. The repertoire includes some 130,000 clones, approximately 90% of them detected once, and less than 9% sits in the top ten. Note on this clone: Its antigen is still unknown.

Sequenced here: peripheral blood, sampled on day 0 of AZD1222 vaccination. The TCR comes from an adult in good health. The rearrangement uses TRBV6-4 and TRBJ2-6, with a possible D match to TRBD1 (5 bases). CDR3 DNA: TGTGCCAGCAGTAACAGGACATCTGGGGCCAACGTCCTGACTTTC. Its protein is CASSNRTSGANVLTF.